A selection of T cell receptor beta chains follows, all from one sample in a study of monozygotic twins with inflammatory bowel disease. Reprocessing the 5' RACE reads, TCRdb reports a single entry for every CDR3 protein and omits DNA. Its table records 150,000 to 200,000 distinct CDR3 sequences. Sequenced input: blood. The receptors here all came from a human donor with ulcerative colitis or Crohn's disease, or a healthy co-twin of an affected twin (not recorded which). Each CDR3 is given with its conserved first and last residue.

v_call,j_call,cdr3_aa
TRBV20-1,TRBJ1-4,CSAAQGPNEKLFF
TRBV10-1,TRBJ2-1,CASSPVIGQGRDNEQFF
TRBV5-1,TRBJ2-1,CASSFIGVNEQFF
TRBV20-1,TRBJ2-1,CSATRTSGVNEQFF
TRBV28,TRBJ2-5,CASFSRTFGRGETQYF
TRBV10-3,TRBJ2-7,CAIRGLADYEQYF
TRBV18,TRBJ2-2,CASSPDSGSGELFF
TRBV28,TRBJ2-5,CASSLVAGGTGTQYF
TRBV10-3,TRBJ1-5,CAISDIGQPNQPQHF
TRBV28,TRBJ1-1,CASSFMRGTEAFF
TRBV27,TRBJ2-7,CASSLTKLSYEQYF
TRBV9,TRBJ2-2,CASSARQGEGELFF
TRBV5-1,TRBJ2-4,CASSLNPSGLAKNIQYF
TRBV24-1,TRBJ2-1,CATSDFPRGLAGAGEQFF
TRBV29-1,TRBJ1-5,CSVGMTGNQPQHF
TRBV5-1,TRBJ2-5,CASTPGLAGGPSETQYF
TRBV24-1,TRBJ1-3,CATYARGTSGNTIYF
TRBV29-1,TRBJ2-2,CSVEGRAGELFF
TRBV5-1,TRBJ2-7,CASSLRDGRSGEQYF
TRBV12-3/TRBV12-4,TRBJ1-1,CASSFGQYTEAFF
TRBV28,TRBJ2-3,CGTGQGGTDTQYF
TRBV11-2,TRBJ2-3,CASSLLIRPGQAVADTQYF
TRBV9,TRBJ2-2,CASSAGPWGVGELFF
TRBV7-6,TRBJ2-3,CASSLWMASEDTQYF
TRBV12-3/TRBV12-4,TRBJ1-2,CASSPSGLMGYTF
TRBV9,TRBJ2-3,CASNSGTGTGTDTQYF
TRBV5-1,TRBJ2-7,CASSLEAVYEQYF
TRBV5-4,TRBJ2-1,CASSRDRDNEQFF
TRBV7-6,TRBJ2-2,CASSARAYTGELFF
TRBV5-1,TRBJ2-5,CASSSHSGPETQYF